The 10 T cell receptor beta chains below were found in one sample sequenced in a study of T cell responses to AZD1222 COVID-19 vaccine. Clones were sequenced by immunoSEQ multiplex PCR, and TCRdb holds only the in-frame ones, with some missing. The profile covers 150,000 to 200,000 clones, with approximately 92% appearing a single time and 6.5% to 7% taken by the ten largest. The sequencing used peripheral blood, collected on day 0 of AZD1222 vaccination. These receptors were collected from an adult in good health.

This sequence joins TRBV2 and TRBJ1-5; D remains unclear. Germline V gives CDR1 SNHLY, CDR2 FYNNEI. CDR3 length equals 14 residues. Trimming removed 5 bases from V and 0 bases from J, with 8 bases in between. The CDR3 loop is CASSQRISNQPQHF. CDR3 nucleotide sequence: TGTGCCAGCAGTCAAAGAATTAGCAATCAGCCCCAGCATTTT. Drawing the rest from reference TRBV2 and TRBJ1-5, the complete variable domain is EPEVTQTPSHQVTQMGQEVILRCVPISNHLYFYWYRQILGQKVEFLVSFYNNEISEKSEIFDDQFSVERPDGSNFTLKIRSTKLEDSAMYFCASSQRISNQPQHFGDGTRLSIL.

The chain is built from TRBV5-6 and TRBJ1-4; D is undetermined. From germline, CDR1 is SGHDT and CDR2 YYEEEE. This CDR3 comprises 16 residues. V lost 0 bases and J 3 bases, leaving 12 bases between the germline ends. The CDR3 DNA follows: TGTGCCAGCAGCTTGGAGCCTGATCGGTCTAATGAAAAACTGTTTTTT. It codes for CASSLEPDRSNEKLFF.

The chain joins TRBV7-6 to TRBJ1-3, with D unclear. The CDR3 spans 13 residues. CDR1 SGHVS and CDR2 FNYEAQ come from the germline V gene. The V gene lost 5 bases and the J gene lost 4 bases, with 9 bases spanning the gap. The CDR3 DNA follows: TGTGCCAGCAGCCCAAGAAGCGGAAACACCATATATTTT. It is translated as CASSPRSGNTIYF. The full variable domain, its missing parts supplied by reference TRBV7-6 and TRBJ1-3, is GAGVSQSPRYKVTKRGQDVALRCDPISGHVSLYWYRQALGQGPEFLTYFNYEAQQDKSGLPNDRFSAERPEGSISTLTIQRTEQRDSAMYRCASSPRSGNTIYFGEGSWLTVV.

The genes are TRBV19 and TRBJ1-1; D is uncertain. The V and J ends lost 1 base and 5 bases respectively, with 14 bases between them. The CDR3 contains 15 residues. From germline, CDR1 is LNHDA and CDR2 SQIVND (reference sequence). CDR3 nucleotide sequence: TGTGCCAGTAGTATAGTTGGAAAAGGCGAAACTGAAGCTTTCTTT. It specifies CASSIVGKGETEAFF.

The chain is built from TRBV29-1 and TRBJ2-7; D is possibly TRBD1 (8 bases). V dropped 7 bases and J dropped 2 bases, with 21 bases sitting between them. The CDR3 length is 15 residues. Per germline, CDR1 SQVTM and CDR2 ANQGSEA. The CDR3 region has the DNA TGCAGCGGGGGCGGGGGACAGGACTTCCCCTACGAGCAGTACTTC. The encoded protein is CSGGGGQDFPYEQYF.

This rearrangement joins TRBV6-2 or TRBV6-3 to TRBJ2-7; D is uncertain. Trimming took off 6 bases at V and 1 base at J, with 4 bases between the two ends. This CDR3 is 11 amino acids long. Germline CDR1 is MNHEY and CDR2 is SVGEGT. CDR3 in amino acids: CASSRSYEQYF. In DNA form, the CDR3 reads TGTGCCAGCAGCCGATCCTACGAGCAGTACTTC.

The gene calls are TRBV18 and TRBJ1-6; no definite D call. CDR3 length equals 16 residues. Germline V gene lookup returns CDR1 KGHSH and CDR2 LQKENI. V lost 8 bases to trimming and J lost 0 bases, with 14 bases between them. The CDR3 sequence: CASGSSGSSYNSPLHF. The CDR3 bases are TGTGCCAGCGGATCCTCGGGCAGCTCCTATAATTCACCCCTCCACTTT.

V usage is TRBV7-2 and J usage is TRBJ2-7; 7 bases map to TRBD2. Germline CDR1 SGHTA, CDR2 FQGNSA. CDR3 size: 14 residues. Germline trimming cut 5 bases from V and 3 bases from J; bases unmatched to any gene: 7. CDR3 DNA: TGTGCCAGCAGCCCCCTGGGGGGGGGCTACGAGCAGTACTTC. It is translated as CASSPLGGGYEQYF.

The chain employs TRBV7-3 and TRBJ2-2; D gene unclear. In germline, CDR1 is SGHTA, CDR2 FQGTGA. The CDR3 sequence is 13 residues long. The V and J ends lost 5 bases and 3 bases respectively, with 7 bases between them. This CDR3 reads CASSQPDTGELFF. In DNA, the CDR3 is TGTGCCAGCAGCCAGCCCGACACCGGGGAGCTGTTTTTT.

This clone was observed a few times. The rearrangement joins TRBV5-8 to TRBJ1-6; TRBD1 aligns across 10 bases. There are 19 residues in the CDR3. CDR1 is SGHTS, CDR2 YDEGEE, per germline. Germline trimming cut 0 bases from V and 11 bases from J; bases unmatched to any gene: 17. CDR3: CASSLDPRDRGLLFAPLHF. The CDR3, as DNA: TGTGCCAGCAGCTTGGACCCCCGGGACAGGGGCTTACTTTTTGCACCCCTCCACTTT.